This is a list of T cell receptor beta chains from one sample in a study of blood T cell repertoires in COVID-19. The protocol was immunoSEQ multiplex PCR, while the TCRdb copy is restricted to in-frame clones and leaves out a portion. Found here are roughly 60,000 clones, roughly 86% of them singletons; the top ten hold around 8%. Sequenced sample: peripheral blood. The receptors were gathered from a man in his 60s with active COVID-19. Each CDR3 is given with its conserved first and last residue. The D gene is left open where the match is weak. Expanded clones are given a class, and other clones once, few, many or no size at all.

d_gene	j_gene	v_gene	abundance	len	CDR3nt	CDR3aa
TRBD2	TRBJ2-1	TRBV3-1/TRBV3-2	.	17	TGTGCCAGCAGCCCCGGACAAGCGGGGCGCTCCTACAATGAGCAGTTCTTC	CASSPGQAGRSYNEQFF
TRBD2	TRBJ2-7	TRBV19	.	15	TGTGCCAGTAGTATCGGGACTAGCGGGAGAGAAGAGCAGTACTTC	CASSIGTSGREEQYF
TRBD1	TRBJ1-1	TRBV29-1	.	13	TGCAGCGTAGCTCCGGGACAGCTCACTGAAGCTTTCTTT	CSVAPGQLTEAFF
.	TRBJ1-1	TRBV6-5	.	15	TGTGCCACCCCCAGTGTAGAGGGAGTATGGACTGAAGCTTTCTTT	CATPSVEGVWTEAFF
TRBD2	TRBJ2-1	TRBV24-1	.	16	TGTGCCACCAGTGGGCGGACTAGCGGGAGATTGAGTGAGCAGTTCTTC	CATSGRTSGRLSEQFF
TRBD1	TRBJ1-1	TRBV18	once	16	TGTGCCAGCTCATCCGAGACAGGGGGAGGGAACGCTGAAGCTTTCTTT	CASSSETGGGNAEAFF
.	TRBJ2-5	TRBV3-1/TRBV3-2	.	15	TGTGCCAGCAGCCAAGAATTGGCAGGGCAAGAGACCCAGTACTTC	CASSQELAGQETQYF
.	TRBJ1-3	TRBV19	.	15	TGTGCCAGTAGTATAGTTTCAGCGCACGGAAACACCATATATTTT	CASSIVSAHGNTIYF
TRBD1	TRBJ1-1	TRBV3-1/TRBV3-2	.	13	TGTGCCAGCAGCCAACGGACAGGGCGGAGAGCTTTCTTT	CASSQRTGRRAFF
.	TRBJ1-3	TRBV12-3/TRBV12-4	.	11	TGTGCCAGCAGTTTAGCAGGGGATGAGGATTTT	CASSLAGDEDF
TRBD2	TRBJ2-2	TRBV18	.	16	TGTGCCAGCTCACCACGGGGGAGCGGGACGACCGGGGAGCTGTTTTTT	CASSPRGSGTTGELFF
.	TRBJ2-1	TRBV7-3	.	16	TGTGCCAGCAGCTTAATGGGGTTGACTACGCTCAATGAGCAGTTCTTC	CASSLMGLTTLNEQFF
TRBD2	TRBJ2-7	TRBV7-9	.	14	TGTGCCAGCAGCTATTTAGCGGGAGCGAACGAGCAGTACTTC	CASSYLAGANEQYF
.	TRBJ1-2	TRBV4-1	.	15	TGCGCCAGCAGCCAAGCCGAGAACACGGGCTATGGCTACACCTTC	CASSQAENTGYGYTF
.	TRBJ1-5	TRBV18	.	13	TGTGCCAGCTCACCACAGGACACGGAGCCCCAGCATTTT	CASSPQDTEPQHF
TRBD2	TRBJ2-1	TRBV14	.	16	TGTGCCAGCAGCCTAACGGTGCTAGCGGCTTACAATGAGCAGTTCTTC	CASSLTVLAAYNEQFF
TRBD2	TRBJ2-2	TRBV3-1/TRBV3-2	once	14	TGTGCCAGCAGCCAGCGGGAGAAAGCCGGGGAGCTGTTTTTT	CASSQREKAGELFF
TRBD2	TRBJ2-3	TRBV4-1	.	16	TGCGCCAGCAGCCAAGTAGGGCGGGAGCGCACAGATACGCAGTATTTT	CASSQVGRERTDTQYF
.	TRBJ1-6	TRBV7-9	.	14	TGTGCCAGCAGCTTAGCCTCACTAAATTCACCCCTCCACTTT	CASSLASLNSPLHF
TRBD2	TRBJ2-5	TRBV9	once	18	TGTGCCAGCAGCGCCGGGGGGAGACTAGCGGGAGTTACAGAGACCCAGTACTTC	CASSAGGRLAGVTETQYF
TRBD1	TRBJ2-7	TRBV12-5	.	17	TGTGCTAGTGGTTTGGAAGTCTGGACAGGATCCTCCTACGAGCAGTACTTC	CASGLEVWTGSSYEQYF
TRBD1	TRBJ2-5	TRBV19	.	14	TGTGCCAGTGGCGACACAGGGGGCAGGGAGACCCAGTACTTC	CASGDTGGRETQYF
.	TRBJ2-2	TRBV18	.	13	TGTGCCAGCTCAGTACAGGGCACCGGGGAGCTGTTTTTT	CASSVQGTGELFF
.	TRBJ2-5	TRBV5-6	.	15	TGTGCCAGCAGCTTGGAGTCTAGCGTACAAGAGACCCAGTACTTC	CASSLESSVQETQYF
.	TRBJ1-3	TRBV29-1	.	13	TGCAGCCCCGGACAGAACCCTGGAAACACCATATATTTT	CSPGQNPGNTIYF
.	TRBJ2-6	TRBV9	.	18	TGTGCCAGCAGCGGCCCCCGGGAGGGGGCTTTTGGGGCCAACGTCCTGACTTTC	CASSGPREGAFGANVLTF
.	TRBJ1-5	TRBV27	.	14	TGTGCCAGCAGTTTAATGTGGGGGCGTCAGCCCCAGCATTTT	CASSLMWGRQPQHF
TRBD2	TRBJ2-1	TRBV5-1	.	16	TGCGCCAGCAGCTTCCGACTAGCGGGAGGGTACAATGAGCAGTTCTTC	CASSFRLAGGYNEQFF
.	TRBJ2-1	TRBV7-2	.	14	TGTGCCAGCGGAGGGGATCCCCCCGGCCGTGGGCAGTTCTTC	CASGGDPPGRGQFF
.	TRBJ1-1	TRBV18	.	13	TGTGCCAGCTCACAGACTACACGAACTGAAGCTTTCTTT	CASSQTTRTEAFF
TRBD2	TRBJ2-1	TRBV30	.	16	TGTGCCTGGTGTCGAGGAGGGCAGCGGGAGGAGAATGAGCAGTTCTTC	CAWCRGGQREENEQFF
TRBD1	TRBJ2-1	TRBV24-1	.	15	TGTGCCACCAGTGATCCGGGACAGGGGGGGAATGAGCAGTTCTTC	CATSDPGQGGNEQFF
.	TRBJ2-3	TRBV5-1	.	14	TGCGCCAGCAGCGCGGGGTATTCGCCAGATACGCAGTATTTT	CASSAGYSPDTQYF
.	TRBJ2-1	TRBV11-1	.	15	TGTGCCAGCAGCTTAGTACGACAATCCTACAATGAGCAGTTCTTC	CASSLVRQSYNEQFF
.	TRBJ1-4	TRBV28	.	14	TGTGCCAGCAGGGTAGGGGGGGCAGATGAAAAACTGTTTTTT	CASRVGGADEKLFF
.	TRBJ2-3	TRBV20-1	.	15	TGCAGTGCTAGTCAAGGGGCGAAGGTCATGTATACGCAGTATTTT	CSASQGAKVMYTQYF
TRBD2	TRBJ2-3	TRBV6-6	.	15	TGTGCCAGCAGTAACATGCTAGCGGGCTCAGATACGCAGTATTTT	CASSNMLAGSDTQYF
TRBD1	TRBJ2-1	TRBV29-1	.	13	TGCAGCGTTGGAGACAGGGGGCTGGATGAGCAGTTCTTC	CSVGDRGLDEQFF
TRBD1	TRBJ2-2	TRBV2	.	14	TGTGCCAGCAGCGGACAGGGAATAACCGGGGAGCTGTTTTTT	CASSGQGITGELFF
TRBD2	TRBJ2-1	TRBV7-8	.	15	TGTGCCAGCAGCCTGTGGACTAGCGGGGCAAATGAGCAGTTCTTC	CASSLWTSGANEQFF
.	TRBJ1-2	TRBV7-6	.	14	TGTGCCAGCAGCCCAGGATGGAGGGCAGGAGGCTACACCTTC	CASSPGWRAGGYTF
.	TRBJ2-1	TRBV2	.	15	TGTGCCAGCAGTCCTCAAGAGGGGGCCTACAATGAGCAGTTCTTC	CASSPQEGAYNEQFF
.	TRBJ1-2	TRBV27	.	14	TGTGCCAGCAGTTTATCGGGAGGGCACTATGGCTACACCTTC	CASSLSGGHYGYTF
.	TRBJ2-5	TRBV12-3/TRBV12-4	.	12	TGTGCCAGCTCGGAGGGCCTAGAGACCCAGTACTTC	CASSEGLETQYF
TRBD2	TRBJ2-2	TRBV11-3	.	17	TGTGCCAGCAGCCCCCCGGGACTAGCGTCGAACACCGGGGAGCTGTTTTTT	CASSPPGLASNTGELFF
.	TRBJ1-5	TRBV29-1	.	12	TGCAGCGTGATCGACAGGAATCAGCCCCAGCATTTT	CSVIDRNQPQHF
TRBD1	TRBJ1-5	TRBV6-1	.	16	TGTGCCAGCAGTGCCGGGACAGGGGCGACGAATCAGCCCCAGCATTTT	CASSAGTGATNQPQHF
.	TRBJ1-1	TRBV4-1	.	14	TGCGCCAGCAGCCAAGTGTATCGGAACACTGAAGCTTTCTTT	CASSQVYRNTEAFF
.	TRBJ2-2	TRBV9	once	13	TGTGCCAGCAGCCTGACTCCCACCGGGGAGCTGTTTTTT	CASSLTPTGELFF
.	TRBJ2-1	TRBV11-2	.	16	TGTGCCAGCAGCTTAGTTGGCGGAATCTCCTACAATGAGCAGTTCTTC	CASSLVGGISYNEQFF
TRBD2	TRBJ2-2	TRBV9	.	15	TGTGCCAGCAGCGTAACTAGCGGGAACACCGGGGAGCTGTTTTTT	CASSVTSGNTGELFF
.	TRBJ1-2	TRBV6-5	.	14	TGTGCCAGCAGTCTGGGGGGATCGAGCTATGGCTACACCTTC	CASSLGGSSYGYTF
.	TRBJ1-1	TRBV18	.	15	TGTGCCAGCTCACTCACAGGGAGTTCGGACACTGAAGCTTTCTTT	CASSLTGSSDTEAFF
.	TRBJ2-2	TRBV6-5	once	13	TGTGCCAGCACCAGACTAGTCTCCGGGGAGCTGTTTTTT	CASTRLVSGELFF
TRBD2	TRBJ2-7	TRBV19	.	17	TGTGCCAGTAGGCCGGGGGTTTCGGCGGGGGGCTCCTACGAGCAGTACTTC	CASRPGVSAGGSYEQYF